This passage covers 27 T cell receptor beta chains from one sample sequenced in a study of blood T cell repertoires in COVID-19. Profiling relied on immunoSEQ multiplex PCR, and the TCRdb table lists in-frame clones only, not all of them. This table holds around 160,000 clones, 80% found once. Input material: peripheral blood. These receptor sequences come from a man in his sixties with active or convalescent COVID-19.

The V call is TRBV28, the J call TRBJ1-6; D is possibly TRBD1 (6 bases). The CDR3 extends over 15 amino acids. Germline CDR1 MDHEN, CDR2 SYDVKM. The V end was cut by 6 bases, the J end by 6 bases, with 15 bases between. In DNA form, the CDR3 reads TGTGCCAGCAGCTCGACACAGGGTTCTAATTCACCCCTCCACTTT. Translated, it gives CASSSTQGSNSPLHF.

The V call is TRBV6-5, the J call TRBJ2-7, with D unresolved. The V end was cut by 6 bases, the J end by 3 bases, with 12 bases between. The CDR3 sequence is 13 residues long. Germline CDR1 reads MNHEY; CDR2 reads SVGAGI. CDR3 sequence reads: CASSSETGYEQYF. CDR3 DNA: TGTGCCAGCAGCAGCGAGACGGGCTACGAGCAGTACTTC.

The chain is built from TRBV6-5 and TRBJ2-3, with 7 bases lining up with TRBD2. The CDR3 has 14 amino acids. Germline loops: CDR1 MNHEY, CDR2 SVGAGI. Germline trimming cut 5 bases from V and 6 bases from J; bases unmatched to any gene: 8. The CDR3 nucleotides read TGTGCCAGCAGTCCGCTGGGGAGGGATGATACGCAGTATTTT. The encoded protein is CASSPLGRDDTQYF.

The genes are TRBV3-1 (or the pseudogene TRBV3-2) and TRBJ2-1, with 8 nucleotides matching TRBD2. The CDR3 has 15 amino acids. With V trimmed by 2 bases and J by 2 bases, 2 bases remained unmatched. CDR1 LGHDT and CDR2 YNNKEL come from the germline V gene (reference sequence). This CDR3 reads CASSQQAGAYNEQFF. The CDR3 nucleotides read TGTGCCAGCAGCCAACAAGCGGGAGCCTACAATGAGCAGTTCTTC.

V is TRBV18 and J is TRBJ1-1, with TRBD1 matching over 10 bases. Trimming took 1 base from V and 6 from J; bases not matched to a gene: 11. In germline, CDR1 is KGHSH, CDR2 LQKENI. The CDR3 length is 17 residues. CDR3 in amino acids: CASSPRIMGQGRAEAFF. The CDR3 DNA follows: TGTGCCAGCTCACCACGTATAATGGGACAGGGGCGCGCTGAAGCTTTCTTT.

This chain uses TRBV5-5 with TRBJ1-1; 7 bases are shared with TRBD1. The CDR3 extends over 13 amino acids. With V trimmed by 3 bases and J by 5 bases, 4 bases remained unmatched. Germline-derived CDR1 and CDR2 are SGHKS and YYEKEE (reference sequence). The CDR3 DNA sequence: TGTGCCAGCAGCTCCAGGGGGTGGACTGAAGCTTTCTTT. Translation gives CASSSRGWTEAFF.

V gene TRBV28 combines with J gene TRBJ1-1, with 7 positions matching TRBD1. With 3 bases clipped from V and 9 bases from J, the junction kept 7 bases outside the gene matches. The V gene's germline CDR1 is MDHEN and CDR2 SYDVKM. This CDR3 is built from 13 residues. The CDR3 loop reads CASSFGTVSKAFF. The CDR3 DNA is TGTGCCAGCAGTTTCGGGACAGTCTCGAAAGCTTTCTTT.

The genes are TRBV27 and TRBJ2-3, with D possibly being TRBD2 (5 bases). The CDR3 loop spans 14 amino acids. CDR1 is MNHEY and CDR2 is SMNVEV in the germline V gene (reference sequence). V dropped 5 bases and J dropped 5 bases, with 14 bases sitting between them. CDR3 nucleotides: TGTGCCAGCAGTCCCTGGACGGGGAAAGATACGCAGTATTTT. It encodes CASSPWTGKDTQYF.

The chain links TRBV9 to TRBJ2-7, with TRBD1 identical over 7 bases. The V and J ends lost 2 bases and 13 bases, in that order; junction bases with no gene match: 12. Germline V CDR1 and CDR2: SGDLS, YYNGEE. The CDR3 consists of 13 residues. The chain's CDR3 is CASSVLGTGETYF. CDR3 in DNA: TGTGCCAGCAGCGTCCTAGGAACAGGGGAGACTTACTTC.

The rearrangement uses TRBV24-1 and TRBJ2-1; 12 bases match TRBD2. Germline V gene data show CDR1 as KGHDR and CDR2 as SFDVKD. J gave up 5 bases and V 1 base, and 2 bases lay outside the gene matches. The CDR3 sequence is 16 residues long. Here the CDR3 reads CATSDFRTSGNNEQFF. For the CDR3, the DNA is TGTGCCACCAGTGATTTTAGGACTAGCGGGAACAATGAGCAGTTCTTC.

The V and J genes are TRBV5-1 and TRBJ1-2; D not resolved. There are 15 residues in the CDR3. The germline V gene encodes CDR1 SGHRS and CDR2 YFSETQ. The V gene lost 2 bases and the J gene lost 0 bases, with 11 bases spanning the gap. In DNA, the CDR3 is TGCGCCAGCAGCTTTTCGGTACAGCCTAACTATGGCTACACCTTC. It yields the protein CASSFSVQPNYGYTF.

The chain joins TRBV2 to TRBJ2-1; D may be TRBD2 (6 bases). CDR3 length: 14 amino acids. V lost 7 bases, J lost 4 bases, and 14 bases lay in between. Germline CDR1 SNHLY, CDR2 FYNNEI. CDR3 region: CASNLLAVYNEQFF. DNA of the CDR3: TGTGCCAGCAATCTACTAGCAGTATACAATGAGCAGTTCTTC.

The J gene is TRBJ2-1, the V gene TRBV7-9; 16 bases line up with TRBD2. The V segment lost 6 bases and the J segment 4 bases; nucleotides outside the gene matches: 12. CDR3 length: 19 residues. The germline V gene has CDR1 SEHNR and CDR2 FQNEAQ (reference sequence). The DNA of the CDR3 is TGTGCCAGCAGTTTCGGGACTAGCGGGAGGGCCGTGGCTTACAATGAGCAGTTCTTC. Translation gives CASSFGTSGRAVAYNEQFF.

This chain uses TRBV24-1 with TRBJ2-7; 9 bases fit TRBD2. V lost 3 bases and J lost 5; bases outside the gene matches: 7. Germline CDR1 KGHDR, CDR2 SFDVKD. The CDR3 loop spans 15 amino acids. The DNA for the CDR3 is TGTGCCACCAGTGATGTCATTAGCGGGAGCGACGAGCAGTACTTC. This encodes CATSDVISGSDEQYF.

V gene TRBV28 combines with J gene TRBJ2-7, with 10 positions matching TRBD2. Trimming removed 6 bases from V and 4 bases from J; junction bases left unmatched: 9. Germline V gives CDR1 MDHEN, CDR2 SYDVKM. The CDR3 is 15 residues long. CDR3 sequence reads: CASSTPGTSVYEQYF. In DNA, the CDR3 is TGTGCCAGCAGCACCCCCGGGACTAGCGTGTACGAGCAGTACTTC.

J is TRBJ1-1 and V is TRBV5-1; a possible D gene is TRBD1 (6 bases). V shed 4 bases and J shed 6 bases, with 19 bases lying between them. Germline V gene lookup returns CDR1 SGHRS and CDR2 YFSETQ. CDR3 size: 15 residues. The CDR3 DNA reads TGCGCCAGCAGCCCCCTCGGGGGGGCTTCCGCTGAAGCTTTCTTT. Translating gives CASSPLGGASAEAFF.

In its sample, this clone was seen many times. CDR3 DNA: TGTGCCAGCAGCCCCAGAGGTTCGGGGTCTGGTGAAAAACTGTTTTTT. Translation: CASSPRGSGSGEKLFF. V is TRBV7-9 and J is TRBJ1-4, with no clear D. In germline, CDR1 is SEHNR, CDR2 FQNEAQ (reference sequence). The V and J ends lost 5 bases and 7 bases respectively, with 20 bases between them. The CDR3 is 16 residues long.

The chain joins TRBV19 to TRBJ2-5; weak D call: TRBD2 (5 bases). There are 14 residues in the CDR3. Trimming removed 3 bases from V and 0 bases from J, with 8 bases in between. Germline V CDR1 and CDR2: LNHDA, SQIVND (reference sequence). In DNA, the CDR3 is TGTGCCAGTAGTATCATTAGCGACCAAGAGACCCAGTACTTC. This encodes CASSIISDQETQYF.

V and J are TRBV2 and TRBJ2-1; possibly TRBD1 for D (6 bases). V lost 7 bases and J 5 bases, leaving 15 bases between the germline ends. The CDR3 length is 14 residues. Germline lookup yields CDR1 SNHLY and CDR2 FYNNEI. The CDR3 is CASKVGDNHNEQFF. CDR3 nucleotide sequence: TGTGCCAGCAAGGTAGGGGACAACCACAATGAGCAGTTCTTC.

DNA for the CDR3: TGCGCCAGCAGCTTGTCTGAGGCGAGCACCGGGGAGCTGTTTTTT. Protein product: CASSLSEASTGELFF. The chain combines TRBV5-1 with TRBJ2-2; D not certain. Between the trimmed V and J ends, which lost 1 base and 4 bases, there was a span of 11 bases. CDR1 SGHRS and CDR2 YFSETQ come from the germline V gene. The length of the CDR3 is 15 residues.

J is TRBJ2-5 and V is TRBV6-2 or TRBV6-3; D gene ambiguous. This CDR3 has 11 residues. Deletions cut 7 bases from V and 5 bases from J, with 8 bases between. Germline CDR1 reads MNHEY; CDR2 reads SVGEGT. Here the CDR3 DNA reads TGTGCCAGCACCCCCCTCGAGACCCAGTACTTC. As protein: CASTPLETQYF.

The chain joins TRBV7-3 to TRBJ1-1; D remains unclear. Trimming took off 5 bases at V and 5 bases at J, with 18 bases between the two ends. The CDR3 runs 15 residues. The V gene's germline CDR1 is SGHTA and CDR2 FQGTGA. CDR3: CASSPGERVWTEAFF. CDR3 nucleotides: TGTGCCAGCAGCCCCGGTGAGAGAGTCTGGACTGAAGCTTTCTTT.

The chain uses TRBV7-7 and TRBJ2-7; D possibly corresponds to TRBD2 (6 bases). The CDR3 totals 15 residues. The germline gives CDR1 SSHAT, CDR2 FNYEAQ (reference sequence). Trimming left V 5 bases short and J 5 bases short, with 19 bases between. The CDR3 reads CASSLRVGGRHEQYF. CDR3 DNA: TGTGCCAGCAGCCTCCGGGTGGGAGGACGGCACGAGCAGTACTTC.

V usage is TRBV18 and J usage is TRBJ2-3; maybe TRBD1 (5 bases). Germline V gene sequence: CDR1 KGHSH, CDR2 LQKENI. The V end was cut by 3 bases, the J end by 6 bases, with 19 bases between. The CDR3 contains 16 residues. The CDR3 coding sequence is TGTGCCAGCTCACCCTCTCTGAAGGGGCCGGTGGATACGCAGTATTTT. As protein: CASSPSLKGPVDTQYF.

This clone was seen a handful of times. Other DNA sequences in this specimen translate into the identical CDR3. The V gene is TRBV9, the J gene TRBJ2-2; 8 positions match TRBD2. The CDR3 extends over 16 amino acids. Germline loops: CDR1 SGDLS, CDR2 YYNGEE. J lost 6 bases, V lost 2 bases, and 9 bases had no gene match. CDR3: CASSVDPGGPSGELFF. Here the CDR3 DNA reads TGTGCCAGCAGCGTTGACCCGGGAGGGCCCTCCGGGGAGCTGTTTTTT.

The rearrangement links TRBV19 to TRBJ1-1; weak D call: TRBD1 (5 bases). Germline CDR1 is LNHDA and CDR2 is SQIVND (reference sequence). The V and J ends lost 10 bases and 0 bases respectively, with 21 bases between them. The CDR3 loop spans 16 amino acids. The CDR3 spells CATSSGGSIMNTEAFF. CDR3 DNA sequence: TGTGCCACCAGCTCGGGGGGAAGTATCATGAACACTGAAGCTTTCTTT. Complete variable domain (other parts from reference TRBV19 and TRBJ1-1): DGGITQSPKYLFRKEGQNVTLSCEQNLNHDAMYWYRQDPGQGLRLIYYSQIVNDFQKGDIAEGYSVSREKKESFPLTVTSAQKNPTAFYLCATSSGGSIMNTEAFFGQGTRLTVV.

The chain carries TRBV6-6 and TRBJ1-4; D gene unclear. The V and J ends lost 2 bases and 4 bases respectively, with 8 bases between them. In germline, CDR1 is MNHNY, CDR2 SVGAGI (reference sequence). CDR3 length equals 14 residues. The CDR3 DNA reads TGTGCCAGCAGTTACAGGGAGGTTAATGAAAAACTGTTTTTT. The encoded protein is CASSYREVNEKLFF.